A selection of T cell receptor beta chains follows, all from one sample in a study of cytomegalovirus exposure and HLA in healthy donors. Clones were sequenced by immunoSEQ multiplex PCR, and TCRdb holds only the in-frame ones, with some missing. The sample yields 70,000 to 95,000 clones, about two thirds seen once. Sequencing was carried out using PBMCs. These receptors all stem from a woman younger than 45 in good health and CMV-seropositive. CDR3s include the opening cysteine and the closing phenylalanine or tryptophan. The order of the fields is V gene, CDR3 length, clone size, D gene, J gene, CDR3 DNA, CDR3 protein. A D gene is named only where the DNA matches it firmly. Not all rows give a size; the values are once, few, many and, for expanded clones, a class.

V gene: TRBV5-1
CDR3 length: 14
clone size: NA
D gene: NA
J gene: TRBJ2-1
CDR3 DNA: TGCGCCAGCAGCTTCAGGGGGGTAGAAAATGAGCAGTTCTTC
CDR3 protein: CASSFRGVENEQFF

V gene: TRBV5-1
CDR3 length: 15
clone size: NA
D gene: TRBD1
J gene: TRBJ1-1
CDR3 DNA: TGCGCCAGCGGTGGGACAGGGGGGGCGAACACTGAAGCTTTCTTT
CDR3 protein: CASGGTGGANTEAFF

V gene: TRBV19
CDR3 length: 14
clone size: few
D gene: TRBD1
J gene: TRBJ2-1
CDR3 DNA: TGTGCCAGTACCGTGGGACAGGGCTACAATGAGCAGTTCTTC
CDR3 protein: CASTVGQGYNEQFF

V gene: TRBV7-2
CDR3 length: 18
clone size: NA
D gene: TRBD2
J gene: TRBJ2-1
CDR3 DNA: TGTGCCAGCAGCTTACGTAGCGGGGGACTACTCTCCTACAATGAGCAGTTCTTC
CDR3 protein: CASSLRSGGLLSYNEQFF

V gene: TRBV4-2
CDR3 length: 14
clone size: NA
D gene: NA
J gene: TRBJ2-7
CDR3 DNA: TGTGCCAGCAGCCAAGGGACAGAGATCTACGAGCAGTACTTC
CDR3 protein: CASSQGTEIYEQYF

V gene: TRBV5-8
CDR3 length: 15
clone size: NA
D gene: TRBD1
J gene: TRBJ1-5
CDR3 DNA: TGTGCCAGCAGGTTCCGGGACAGGGGTTCGGAGCCCCAGCATTTT
CDR3 protein: CASRFRDRGSEPQHF

V gene: TRBV10-1
CDR3 length: 13
clone size: NA
D gene: TRBD2
J gene: TRBJ2-7
CDR3 DNA: TGCGCCAGCAGTGAGCGGGGGGTGCGCGAGCAGTACTTC
CDR3 protein: CASSERGVREQYF

V gene: TRBV5-6
CDR3 length: 14
clone size: few
D gene: NA
J gene: TRBJ2-4
CDR3 DNA: TGTGCCAGCAGCTTGTTAAGCCCTCAAGAGAGTCAGTACTTC
CDR3 protein: CASSLLSPQESQYF

V gene: TRBV6-6
CDR3 length: 15
clone size: NA
D gene: TRBD1
J gene: TRBJ2-7
CDR3 DNA: TGTGCCAGCAGCCTGACCGGGACAGGGATCCACGAGCAGTACTTC
CDR3 protein: CASSLTGTGIHEQYF

V gene: TRBV27
CDR3 length: 15
clone size: NA
D gene: TRBD1
J gene: TRBJ2-7
CDR3 DNA: TGTGCCAGCAGTCACCGACAGGGGGGGGCCTACGAGCAGTACTTC
CDR3 protein: CASSHRQGGAYEQYF

V gene: TRBV18
CDR3 length: 15
clone size: NA
D gene: NA
J gene: TRBJ1-1
CDR3 DNA: TGTGCCAGCTCACCGGGGACACTAAGGGGGACTGAAGCTTTCTTT
CDR3 protein: CASSPGTLRGTEAFF

V gene: TRBV11-2
CDR3 length: 14
clone size: NA
D gene: NA
J gene: TRBJ1-6
CDR3 DNA: TGTGCCAGCAGCCGGTCTACCTTCGGTTCACCCCTCCACTTT
CDR3 protein: CASSRSTFGSPLHF

V gene: TRBV4-3
CDR3 length: 14
clone size: NA
D gene: NA
J gene: TRBJ2-3
CDR3 DNA: TGCGCCAGCAGCCAAGGTAGAAGCACAGATACGCAGTATTTT
CDR3 protein: CASSQGRSTDTQYF

V gene: TRBV19
CDR3 length: 18
clone size: NA
D gene: TRBD1
J gene: TRBJ2-3
CDR3 DNA: TGTGCCAGTATGCCGCCCGGGCACCGACAGGGAAGCACAGATACGCAGTATTTT
CDR3 protein: CASMPPGHRQGSTDTQYF

V gene: TRBV28
CDR3 length: 16
clone size: few
D gene: NA
J gene: TRBJ1-2
CDR3 DNA: TGTGCCAGCAGTTTGATTGCGCAGGTCCCTAACTATGGCTACACCTTC
CDR3 protein: CASSLIAQVPNYGYTF

V gene: TRBV7-9
CDR3 length: 13
clone size: few
D gene: NA
J gene: TRBJ1-1
CDR3 DNA: TGTGCCAGCAGCTCAGGGGTAAACACTGAAGCTTTCTTT
CDR3 protein: CASSSGVNTEAFF

V gene: TRBV27
CDR3 length: 12
clone size: NA
D gene: NA
J gene: TRBJ2-7
CDR3 DNA: TGTGCCAGCAGGCACAATTACTACGAGCAGTACTTC
CDR3 protein: CASRHNYYEQYF

V gene: TRBV5-5
CDR3 length: 16
clone size: NA
D gene: TRBD1
J gene: TRBJ1-2
CDR3 DNA: TGTGCCAGCAGCTTGGCGGGGGACAGACCAGCCTATGGCTACACCTTC
CDR3 protein: CASSLAGDRPAYGYTF